A selection of T cell receptor beta chains follows, all from one sample in a study of blood T cells in healthy people across ages. One entry per CDR3 protein results from TCRdb running MiXCR on the 5' RACE reads. The repertoire holds hundreds of thousands of distinct CDR3 sequences, with about 26% as singletons. Separately, the same data were catalogued under a study of T cells of mothers and their children.

The specimen was blood. Every receptor here comes from a boy aged 2 to 9 in good health. Each CDR3 is given with its conserved first and last residue. The D gene is left open where the match is weak. A row's size may be missing; if present it is once, few, many or a size class.

>TRBD2|TRBV5-4|once|TRBJ2-5
CASNSGSGLAGGLETQYF
TGTGCCAGCAACTCAGGCTCGGGACTAGCGGGAGGCCTGGAGACCCAGTACTTC
>-|TRBV27|few|TRBJ2-7
CTSGTGANEQYF
TGTACCAGCGGTACGGGAGCAAACGAGCAGTACTTC
>-|TRBV27|-|TRBJ2-7
CASSLLGGTYEQYF
TGTGCCAGCAGTTTATTGGGGGGAACCTACGAGCAGTACTTC
>TRBD2|TRBV20-1|-|TRBJ2-3
CSARSPSGGATDTQYF
TGCAGTGCTAGATCCCCTAGCGGGGGGGCTACAGATACGCAGTATTTT
>-|TRBV3-1|-|TRBJ2-5
CASSTRSSEKTQYF
TGTGCCAGCAGCACGCGATCTAGCGAGAAGACCCAGTACTTC
>TRBD2|TRBV20-1|-|TRBJ2-4
CSATESRTSRNIQYF
TGCAGTGCTACCGAATCACGGACTAGCAGAAACATTCAGTACTTC
>TRBD2|TRBV5-5|-|TRBJ2-2
CASSLVLASGELFF
TGTGCCAGCAGCTTGGTACTAGCGTCCGGGGAGCTGTTTTTT
>TRBD1|TRBV4-1|few|TRBJ2-7
CASSQVTGTGFYEQYF
TGCGCCAGCAGCCAGGTTACCGGGACAGGGTTCTACGAGCAGTACTTC
>TRBD2|TRBV12-3/TRBV12-4|once|TRBJ2-7
CASSTGLAPEQYF
TGTGCCAGCAGTACTGGACTAGCCCCAGAGCAGTACTTC
>-|TRBV12-3/TRBV12-4|-|TRBJ2-6
CASSLRAPSGANVLTF
TGTGCCAGCAGTTTACGGGCCCCTTCTGGGGCCAACGTCCTGACTTTC
>-|TRBV20-1|few|TRBJ2-5
CSASARTQYF
TGCAGTGCTAGTGCGAGGACCCAGTACTTC
>-|TRBV28|few|TRBJ1-4
CASSPSWGGLEKLFF
TGTGCCAGCAGCCCGTCGTGGGGCGGGCTAGAAAAACTGTTTTTT
>-|TRBV20-1|-|TRBJ2-2
CSVSALPTGELFF
TGCAGTGTCAGCGCTCTCCCTACCGGGGAGCTGTTTTTT
>-|TRBV28|-|TRBJ1-3
CASSFRFAGAVGNTIYF
TGTGCCAGCAGTTTTAGGTTCGCGGGAGCAGTTGGAAACACCATATATTTT
>-|TRBV6-2/TRBV6-3|few|TRBJ2-1
CASSPLTSPDSYNEQFF
TGTGCCAGCAGCCCCCTAACTAGCCCCGACTCCTACAATGAGCAGTTCTTC
>-|TRBV29-1|-|TRBJ2-7
CSVLGTAYEQYF
TGCAGCGTCCTGGGAACCGCCTACGAGCAGTACTTC
>TRBD2|TRBV4-2|-|TRBJ2-5
CASSQKGGLRVGPSGGQETQYF
TGTGCCAGCAGCCAAAAGGGTGGCCTTCGTGTCGGGCCTAGCGGGGGGCAAGAGACCCAGTACTTC
>-|TRBV25-1|few|TRBJ1-4
CASSDGRLDNEKLFF
TGTGCCAGCAGTGACGGGAGACTGGATAATGAAAAACTGTTTTTT
>TRBD1|TRBV20-1|-|TRBJ2-7
CSAGGGQGTYEQYF
TGCAGTGCGGGGGGGGGACAGGGTACCTACGAGCAGTACTTC
>TRBD2|TRBV29-1|-|TRBJ2-4
CSVVGGSRSKNIQYF
TGCAGCGTTGTCGGCGGGAGTCGGTCCAAAAACATTCAGTACTTC
>TRBD2|TRBV7-2|few|TRBJ2-7
CASSSGGNSYEQYF
TGTGCCAGCAGTTCGGGGGGGAACTCCTACGAGCAGTACTTC
>-|TRBV29-1|few|TRBJ1-2
CSVLRGTNCGYTF
TGCAGCGTTCTTCGCGGGACAAACTGTGGCTACACCTTC
>TRBD1|TRBV6-6|-|TRBJ1-1
CASSYSRQGAIEAFF
TGTGCCAGCAGTTACTCTAGGCAGGGGGCTATTGAAGCTTTCTTT
>TRBD2|TRBV4-2|many|TRBJ2-5
CASSQDGSGGALAETQYF
TGTGCCAGCAGCCAAGACGGTAGCGGGGGGGCCCTGGCAGAGACCCAGTACTTC
>-|TRBV12-3/TRBV12-4|-|TRBJ2-3
CASSFFGPTDTQYF
TGTGCCAGCAGTTTTTTCGGCCCCACAGATACGCAGTATTTT
>TRBD2|TRBV10-3|-|TRBJ2-5
CAISESASGQETQYF
TGTGCCATCAGTGAGTCCGCTAGCGGCCAAGAGACCCAGTACTTC
>-|TRBV14|-|TRBJ1-2
CASSPLFLNYGYTF
TGTGCCAGCAGCCCCCTATTCCTTAACTATGGCTACACCTTC
>-|TRBV20-1|few|TRBJ1-1
CSAGLSGNTEAFF
TGCAGTGCTGGGCTCAGTGGGAACACTGAAGCTTTCTTT
>TRBD2|TRBV20-1|-|TRBJ2-3
CSARGGAGGYTDTQYF
TGCAGTGCTAGGGGCGGAGCGGGGGGGTACACAGATACGCAGTATTTT
>-|TRBV5-1|-|TRBJ2-7
CASSLEYGGWEQYF
TGCGCCAGCAGCTTGGAGTATGGGGGCTGGGAGCAGTACTTC
>-|TRBV7-9|few|TRBJ1-2
CASSPLENF
TGTGCCAGCAGCCCCCTGGAAAACTTC
>-|TRBV4-1|-|TRBJ2-5
CASSRLAYETQYF
TGCGCCAGCAGCCGTCTAGCGTATGAGACCCAGTACTTC
>-|TRBV7-9|-|TRBJ2-2
CASSLLYGTNTGELFF
TGTGCCAGCAGCTTGCTCTACGGGACGAACACCGGGGAGCTGTTTTTT
>-|TRBV18|-|TRBJ1-2
CASSTSARDRGYTF
TGTGCCAGCTCCACTTCGGCCAGGGATCGTGGCTACACCTTC
>-|TRBV20-1|-|TRBJ2-3
CSAREVATDTQYF
TGCAGTGCTAGAGAGGTGGCCACAGATACGCAGTATTTT